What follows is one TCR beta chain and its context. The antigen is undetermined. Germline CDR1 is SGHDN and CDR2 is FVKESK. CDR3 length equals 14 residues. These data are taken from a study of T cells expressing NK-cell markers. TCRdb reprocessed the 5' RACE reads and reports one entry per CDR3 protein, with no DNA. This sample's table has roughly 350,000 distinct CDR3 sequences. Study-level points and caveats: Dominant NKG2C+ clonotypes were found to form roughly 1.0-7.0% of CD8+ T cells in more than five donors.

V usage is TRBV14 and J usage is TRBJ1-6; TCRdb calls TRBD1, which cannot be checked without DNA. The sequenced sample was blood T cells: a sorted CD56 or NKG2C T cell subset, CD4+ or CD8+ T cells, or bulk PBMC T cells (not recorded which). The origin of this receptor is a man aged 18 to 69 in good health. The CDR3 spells CASSQNRANSPLHF.